The 15 T cell receptor beta chains below all came from one sample that was sequenced in a study of blood T cells in healthy people across ages (dated by TCRdb to the mid-2010s). Library preparation was by 5' RACE. Instrument on record: Illumina HiSeq 2500. A second PCR of roughly 7 to 12 cycles was run with a J-beta primer mix and a sample-barcoded 5' primer. Using fastp at Q25 and MiXCR, TCRdb reprocessed the public reads and kept productive beta chains. Merged by CDR3 protein, the rows form single entries marked with the most common genes and DNA. This sample gives 800,000 to 1,300,000 distinct CDR3 sequences in total; under 30% of them show up just once. Of the sample, less than 0.75% falls within the top ten clones. This sample also belongs to another study, concerning T cells of mothers and their children.

Material: blood. These receptors came from a girl aged 2-9 years in good health.

The table lists this clonotype with many counts. The chain uses TRBV9 and TRBJ2-7, with 8 bases matching TRBD1. V shed 0 bases and J 1 base; nucleotides not matched to a gene: 3. CDR1 is SGDLS and CDR2 is YYNGEE in the germline V gene. The CDR3 has 15 residues. The CDR3 DNA follows: TGTGCCAGCAGCGTAGGGGGGACAGGATCCTACGAGCAGTACTTC. The encoded protein is CASSVGGTGSYEQYF.

This clonotype occurred a few times. The CDR3 loop is CASSYTENEQFF. The CDR3 nucleotides read TGTGCCAGCAGTTACACAGAAAATGAGCAGTTCTTC. The chain carries TRBV6-2 or TRBV6-3 and TRBJ2-1; D unresolved. The CDR3 consists of 12 residues. Trimming took 2 bases from V and 7 from J, leaving 6 bases between them. Germline V lookup: CDR1 MNHEY, CDR2 SVGEGT.

The rearrangement links TRBV4-3 to TRBJ1-6, with 8 nucleotides matching TRBD1. Germline V gene lookup returns CDR1 LGHNA and CDR2 YSLEER. This CDR3 has 15 amino acids. V gave up 1 base and J gave up 8 bases; unmatched junction bases: 4. CDR3 sequence reads: CASSQVGTGDSPLHF. The CDR3 DNA reads as TGCGCCAGCAGCCAAGTAGGGACAGGTGATTCACCCCTCCACTTT.

J is TRBJ1-1 and V is TRBV5-4; 8 nucleotides align to TRBD1. Per the germline V gene, CDR1 is SGHNT and CDR2 is YYREEE (reference sequence). J gave up 3 bases and V 2 bases, and 6 bases lay outside the gene matches. The CDR3 length is 15 residues. CDR3 region: CASSFLRGLHTEAFF. CDR3 in DNA: TGTGCCAGCAGCTTTCTCAGGGGGCTGCACACTGAAGCTTTCTTT.

In this sample, this clonotype turned up a few times. The chain employs TRBV13 and TRBJ1-6; D is unclear. This CDR3 contains 15 residues. The V end lost 2 bases, the J end lost 8 bases, and 13 bases lay between the germline ends. Germline CDR1 and CDR2: PRHDT and FYEKMQ (reference sequence). The CDR3 DNA reads as TGTGCCAGCAGCTTATCCCTCGTGGCGGATTCACCCCTCCACTTT. Its translation is CASSLSLVADSPLHF.

This clonotype appeared a few times. V is TRBV13 and J is TRBJ1-1; the D is unclear. Trimming cost V 5 bases and J 0 bases, with 13 bases left between them. CDR3 length: 15 residues. Germline V lookup: CDR1 PRHDT, CDR2 FYEKMQ (reference sequence). The CDR3 DNA sequence: TGTGCCAGCAGCCAACGGACTTATGTGAACACTGAAGCTTTCTTT. Its translation: CASSQRTYVNTEAFF.

This clonotype showed up just a few times. J is TRBJ2-1 and V is TRBV6-2 or TRBV6-3; D is uncertain. Trimming cost V 1 base and J 0 bases, with 10 bases left between them. CDR3 length: 16 residues. Germline V CDR1 and CDR2: MNHEY, SVGEGT. The CDR3 DNA reads TGTGCCAGCAGTTACTTATCGATTAGCTCCTACAATGAGCAGTTCTTC. The encoded protein is CASSYLSISSYNEQFF.

The rearrangement uses TRBV6-1 and TRBJ1-6; unclear D gene. Trimming left V 2 bases short and J 7 bases short, with 12 bases between. This CDR3 has 15 amino acids. Germline CDR1 and CDR2: MNHNS and SASEGT. The CDR3 DNA reads as TGTGCCAGCAGTGAAACAACGGGCTCGAATTCACCCCTCCACTTT. Encoded protein: CASSETTGSNSPLHF.

The table lists this clonotype with a few counts. One junction end disagrees with the germline gene, perhaps due to a read error. The chain links TRBV5-6 to TRBJ2-2; no firm D call. CDR3 length: 12 amino acids. Germline V gives CDR1 SGHDT, CDR2 YYEEEE. CDR3 nucleotide sequence: TGTGCCAGCAGCTTGAACCCCGGGGAGCTGTTTTTT. Protein product: CASSLNPGELFF.

V usage is TRBV29-1 and J usage is TRBJ2-7, with TRBD1 matching 10 bases. The CDR3 is 17 residues long. J was trimmed by 3 bases and V by 0 bases; bases with no gene match: 11. Germline CDR1 and CDR2: SQVTM and ANQGSEA. The CDR3 DNA is TGCAGCGTTGAAGACGACTCCCGGGACAGGGGAGGCTACGAGCAGTACTTC. Its translation: CSVEDDSRDRGGYEQYF.

The V and J genes are TRBV6-2 or TRBV6-3 and TRBJ1-4; no clear D. CDR3 length equals 15 residues. Germline V gene data show CDR1 as MNHEY and CDR2 as SVGEGT. The V end lost 5 bases, the J end lost 7 bases, and 17 bases lay between the germline ends. CDR3 sequence: CASSTTSGRREKLFF. In nucleotides, the CDR3 is TGTGCCAGCAGTACCACGTCTGGACGTCGTGAAAAACTGTTTTTT.

This clonotype turned up a few times. This chain connects TRBV29-1 to TRBJ1-1; D perhaps matches TRBD1 (6 bases). This CDR3 is built from 13 residues. V lost 6 bases and J lost 2, with 13 bases in between. Germline-derived CDR1 and CDR2 are SQVTM and ANQGSEA. CDR3 in amino acids: CSVQQGPNTEAFF. The CDR3 DNA reads TGCAGCGTCCAACAGGGTCCCAACACTGAAGCTTTCTTT.

This clonotype has just a few counts. The chain couples TRBV10-3 to TRBJ1-1; D gene ambiguous. Trimming shortened V by 0 bases and J by 0 bases, and 8 bases separated the two germline ends. Germline CDR1 is ENHRY and CDR2 is SYGVKD. The CDR3 has 15 residues. CDR3 region: CAISESADLNTEAFF. DNA of the CDR3: TGTGCCATCAGTGAGTCAGCGGACTTGAACACTGAAGCTTTCTTT.

In this sample, this clonotype turned up a few times. This sequence joins TRBV21-1 and TRBJ2-7. TRBV21-1 represents a pseudogene. This CDR3 has 16 amino acids. The CDR3 loop is CASSTRPSQDLYEQYF. The CDR3 nucleotides are TGTGCCAGCAGCACGCGACCTTCCCAAGACCTCTACGAGCAGTACTTC.

This clonotype was detected a few times. The rearrangement links TRBV7-2 to TRBJ2-2; D not certain. V was trimmed by 2 bases and J by 0 bases, leaving 13 bases between them. The CDR3 has 17 residues. CDR1 is SGHTA, CDR2 FQGNSA, per germline. CDR3 nucleotides: TGTGCCAGCAGCTTACCTCCTAATGAGCCGAACACCGGGGAGCTGTTTTTT. Its protein is CASSLPPNEPNTGELFF. The variable domain in full, completed from reference TRBV7-2 and TRBJ2-2, reads GAGVSQSPSNKVTEKGKDVELRCDPISGHTALYWYRQSLGQGLEFLIYFQGNSAPDKSGLPSDRFSAERTGGSVSTLTIQRTQQEDSAVYLCASSLPPNEPNTGELFFGEGSRLTVL.